Below, 20 T cell receptor beta chains from the same sample are listed, as sequenced in a study of CD8 T cells in ankylosing spondylitis. TCRdb processed the 5' RACE reads anew with MiXCR; each CDR3 protein has one entry. The top ten hold more than 15% of the sample, which has approximately 200,000 distinct CDR3 sequences, 9.5% to 15% seen once. Sequenced material: blood, either unsorted or a sorted T cell fraction (not recorded which). The receptors originated from a male donor with ankylosing spondylitis or in good health (not recorded which).

This clonotype was counted between two and nine times. The chain has TRBV5-1 and TRBJ1-1; D unresolved. V was trimmed by 2 bases and J by 0 bases, leaving 8 bases between them. The CDR3 is 14 residues long. CDR1 and CDR2 (germline): SGHRS, YFSETQ. The CDR3 is CASSFGQVNTEAFF. CDR3 sequence (DNA): TGCGCCAGCAGCTTCGGCCAGGTGAACACTGAAGCTTTCTTT.

This clonotype was observed many times. The chain uses TRBV27 and TRBJ2-7, with a weak D call TRBD1 (5 bases). V was trimmed by 4 bases and J by 10 bases, leaving 11 bases between them. Germline CDR1 reads MNHEY; CDR2 reads SMNVEV (reference sequence). The CDR3 runs to 11 residues. This CDR3 reads CASSYGAVQYF. In nucleotides, the CDR3 is TGTGCCAGCAGTTATGGGGCAGTTCAGTACTTC.

The chain links TRBV11-2 to TRBJ2-5; D is unresolved. The V and J ends lost 5 bases and 0 bases respectively, with 10 bases between them. The CDR3 loop spans 14 amino acids. In germline, CDR1 is SGHAT, CDR2 FQNNGV. The CDR3 DNA sequence: TGTGCCAGCAGCCCCCCCTCGGACCAAGAGACCCAGTACTTC. This codes for CASSPPSDQETQYF. Variable domain in full (rest from reference TRBV11-2 and TRBJ2-5): EAGVAQSPRYKIIEKRQSVAFWCNPISGHATLYWYQQILGQGPKLLIQFQNNGVVDDSQLPKDRFSAERLKGVDSTLKIQPAKLEDSAVYLCASSPPSDQETQYFGPGTRLLVL.

This clonotype occurred many times. CDR3 residues: CASSLGTLPQHF. As DNA, the CDR3 is TGTGCCAGCAGCTTAGGGACTCTGCCCCAGCATTTT. This sequence joins TRBV13 and TRBJ1-5; D gene uncertain. CDR1 and CDR2 from the germline V gene are PRHDT and FYEKMQ (reference sequence). Trimming took off 0 bases at V and 9 bases at J, with 6 bases between the two ends. CDR3 length: 12 residues.

V gene TRBV21-1 combines with J gene TRBJ2-2. TRBV21-1 is marked as a pseudogene. This CDR3 has 14 amino acids. The DNA of the CDR3 is TGTGCCAGCAGCAAAGCCCGAGTAACCGGGGAGCTGTTTTTT. Its protein is CASSKARVTGELFF.

The rearrangement links TRBV29-1 to TRBJ2-2; 10 nucleotides agree with TRBD1. Germline V lookup: CDR1 SQVTM, CDR2 ANQGSEA. The CDR3 spans 15 residues. Trimming took 1 base from V and 3 from J; bases not matched to a gene: 2. The CDR3 DNA sequence: TGCAGCGTTGAAGCCGGGACAGGGGACACCGGGGAGCTGTTTTTT. It codes for CSVEAGTGDTGELFF.

This clonotype was found a few times. This chain connects TRBV5-1 to TRBJ2-7; 11 bases map to TRBD1. The trim removed 4 bases at V and 5 bases at J, leaving 8 bases unmatched. The CDR3 sequence is 15 residues long. From germline, CDR1 is SGHRS and CDR2 YFSETQ. The chain's CDR3 is CASSDGQGALNEQYF. Here the CDR3 DNA reads TGCGCCAGCAGCGATGGACAGGGGGCTTTAAACGAGCAGTACTTC.

This clonotype has just a few counts. This sequence joins TRBV14 and TRBJ1-1, with D hard to call. Germline lookup yields CDR1 SGHDN and CDR2 FVKESK. Trimming pared 0 bases from V and 0 bases from J, leaving 14 bases between. This CDR3 is built from 17 residues. The CDR3, as DNA: TGTGCCAGCAGCCAAGAACTTGGGGAACTCCTGAACACTGAAGCTTTCTTT. It specifies CASSQELGELLNTEAFF. Supplemented by reference TRBV14 and TRBJ1-1, the full variable domain reads EAGVTQFPSHSVIEKGQTVTLRCDPISGHDNLYWYRRVMGKEIKFLLHFVKESKQDESGMPNNRFLAERTGGTYSTLKVQPAELEDSGVYFCASSQELGELLNTEAFFGQGTRLTVV.

This chain links TRBV12-3 or TRBV12-4 with TRBJ2-1, with D maybe TRBD2 (5 bases). The CDR3 consists of 15 residues. V lost 4 bases and J lost 7, with 17 bases in between. CDR3 region: CASSSGLPPVNEQFF. The CDR3 DNA reads as TGTGCCAGCAGTTCTGGACTTCCCCCTGTGAATGAGCAGTTCTTC.

In its sample, this clonotype was seen a few times. The gene calls are TRBV2 and TRBJ2-7, with D hard to call. With 6 bases removed from V and 3 bases from J, the gap between germline ends came to 12 bases. This CDR3 contains 13 residues. Looked up from germline, CDR1 is SNHLY and CDR2 is FYNNEI. The DNA of the CDR3 is TGTGCCAGCAGATTCGGCGGCTACTACGAGCAGTACTTC. Protein product: CASRFGGYYEQYF.

This clonotype occurred a few times. This chain links TRBV30 with TRBJ2-7; the D gene is possibly TRBD1 (5 bases). There are 12 residues in the CDR3. CDR1 and CDR2 from the germline V gene are GTSNPN and SVGIG (reference sequence). V was trimmed by 3 bases and J by 1 base, leaving 7 bases between them. CDR3 region: CAWRAGSYEQYF. CDR3 bases: TGTGCCTGGAGAGCAGGGTCCTACGAGCAGTACTTC. Drawing the rest from reference TRBV30 and TRBJ2-7, the complete variable domain is SQTIHQWPATLVQPVGSPLSLECTVEGTSNPNLYWYRQAAGRGLQLLFYSVGIGQISSEVPQNLSASRPQDRQFILSSKKLLLSDSGFYLCAWRAGSYEQYFGPGTRLTVT.

J is TRBJ1-2 and V is TRBV18, with unresolved D. The germline V gene encodes CDR1 KGHSH and CDR2 LQKENI. CDR3 size: 10 residues. The ends were cut back, 6 bases at V and 10 bases at J, with 9 bases in the middle. In DNA, the CDR3 is TGTGCCAGCTCGCCAGGAGCCTACACCTTC. Translating it yields CASSPGAYTF.

Here the CDR3 reads CASSEPTGTSGYYEQYF. DNA for the CDR3: TGTGCCAGCAGTGAACCGACCGGGACTAGCGGGTATTACGAGCAGTACTTC. The rearrangement links TRBV2 to TRBJ2-7, with 12 bases aligning to TRBD2. With 2 bases clipped from V and 4 bases from J, the junction kept 9 bases outside the gene matches. From germline, CDR1 is SNHLY and CDR2 FYNNEI. The CDR3 totals 17 residues.

The rearrangement links TRBV2 to TRBJ2-1, with 10 bases fitting TRBD2. The CDR3 runs to 14 residues. Germline lookup yields CDR1 SNHLY and CDR2 FYNNEI. Trimming at V came to 5 bases and at J to 10 bases, leaving 8 bases not matched to a gene. CDR3 nucleotide sequence: TGTGCCAGCAGTTGGGTAGCGGGGGGACCAGAGCAGTTCTTC. Encoded protein: CASSWVAGGPEQFF.

In its sample, this clonotype was seen many times. The chain joins TRBV5-1 to TRBJ2-2, with TRBD1 matching 7 bases. The CDR3 has 15 amino acids. Trimming removed 0 bases from V and 5 bases from J; junction bases left unmatched: 4. Per the germline V gene, CDR1 is SGHRS and CDR2 is YFSETQ. The CDR3 DNA is TGCGCCAGCAGCTTGGACAGGGGTGAGACCGGGGAGCTGTTTTTT. It specifies CASSLDRGETGELFF.

This clonotype was seen only a few times. This rearrangement joins TRBV9 to TRBJ2-1, with D tentatively TRBD2 (5 bases). The CDR3 length is 16 residues. The germline CDR1 and CDR2 sequences are SGDLS and YYNGEE. Trimming left V 3 bases short and J 2 bases short, with 15 bases between. The CDR3 DNA sequence: TGTGCCAGCAGCGCCTCGGCGGGCCCTGCCTACAATGAGCAGTTCTTC. Its translation: CASSASAGPAYNEQFF. The full variable domain, completed using reference TRBV9 and TRBJ2-1, is DSGVTQTPKHLITATGQRVTLRCSPRSGDLSVYWYQQSLDQGLQFLIQYYNGEERAKGNILERFSAQQFPDLHSELNLSSLELGDSALYFCASSASAGPAYNEQFFGPGTRLTVL.

The V and J genes are TRBV7-9 and TRBJ2-3, with 8 bases lining up with TRBD1. The V segment lost 4 bases and the J segment 0 bases; nucleotides outside the gene matches: 6. The germline gives CDR1 SEHNR, CDR2 FQNEAQ (reference sequence). This CDR3 is 16 amino acids long. The CDR3, as DNA: TGTGCCAGCAGCTCCGTGACAGGGGCTAGCACAGATACGCAGTATTTT. Translated, it gives CASSSVTGASTDTQYF. The complete variable domain, with remaining parts taken from reference TRBV7-9 and TRBJ2-3, reads DTGVSQNPRHKITKRGQNVTFRCDPISEHNRLYWYRQTLGQGPEFLTYFQNEAQLEKSRLLSDRFSAERPKGSFSTLEIQRTEQGDSAMYLCASSSVTGASTDTQYFGPGTRLTVL.

This clonotype came up many times. The chain is built from TRBV3-1 and TRBJ2-5, with D possibly being TRBD2 (6 bases). This CDR3 has 16 residues. Trimming pared 1 base from V and 2 bases from J, leaving 14 bases between. The germline CDR1 and CDR2 sequences are LGHDT and YNNKEL (reference sequence). In DNA form, the CDR3 reads TGTGCCAGCAGCCAAGGTACGGCGGGAATGCAAGAGACCCAGTACTTC. Translating it yields CASSQGTAGMQETQYF.

The V call is TRBV5-1, the J call TRBJ2-2; 9 positions match TRBD1. CDR1 is SGHRS and CDR2 is YFSETQ in the germline V gene. CDR3 length: 17 amino acids. The trim removed 2 bases at V and 0 bases at J, leaving 5 bases unmatched. The CDR3: CASSFGTGGANTGELFF. CDR3 nucleotides: TGCGCCAGCAGCTTTGGAACAGGGGGCGCGAACACCGGGGAGCTGTTTTTT.

This clonotype was detected a few times. Here the CDR3 DNA reads TGTGCCAGCAGTTTGGCGGGGCCGACGGCGGCTTTCTTT. As protein: CASSLAGPTAAFF. The genes are TRBV27 and TRBJ1-1; D is perhaps TRBD1 (5 bases). Trimming removed 3 bases at V and 11 bases at J, with 16 bases between. From germline, CDR1 is MNHEY and CDR2 SMNVEV (reference sequence). The CDR3 is made up of 13 amino acids.